Here is one T cell receptor beta chain with its context. Enrollees, about 18 to 89 years old, lived in approximately 25 US areas. Participants' own reports of clinical history determined their cohort assignment. Contact with a PCR-confirmed or clinician-diagnosed COVID-19 case occurred within 2 weeks of entry. Original processing methods: Reference gene primer amplification gave nucleated cell count estimates. TCRdb keeps only in-frame clones here, not all; method: immunoSEQ multiplex PCR. The DNA gave D and trimming, while V, J and clone size come from that table. Of around 400,000 clones in the sample, 88% were seen once. The data stem from a study of blood T cell repertoires in COVID-19. The specimen sequenced was PBMCs or T cells enriched from blood (not recorded which). The TCR was taken from a woman aged 18-29 years who had been exposed to COVID-19.

Here the CDR3 DNA reads TGTGCCAGTAGAAATAGCGGGGGGGCCGGGAACAATGAGCAGTTCTTC. Protein product: CASRNSGGAGNNEQFF. The V gene is TRBV19, the J gene TRBJ2-1; 11 bases are a match to TRBD2. The junction had 9 bases not matched to a gene; V was cut back by 6 bases and J by 5 bases. CDR1 and CDR2 from the germline V gene are LNHDA and SQIVND (reference sequence). The CDR3 has 16 amino acids.